Reported below is one TCR beta chain. This clonotype showed up just a few times. Its antigen remains unidentified. Qualities for individual bases were not recorded, and no much larger clone is one base off. The data belong to a study of response to subunit inactivated influenza vaccine (dated by TCRdb to 2016 to 2018). About the full investigation: The study used deep quantitative T cell receptor repertoire profiling to track responses to a trivalent subunit inactivated influenza vaccine. The paper's findings and limits, for the study overall: According to the authors, only a limited number of new T cells may be recruited by each seasonal influenza vaccination.

Library preparation used RT-PCR. Sequenced on an Illumina HiSeq 2500. The public sequencing data were trimmed at Q25 with fastp and processed into clonotypes with MiXCR by TCRdb, which kept only in-frame beta chains. Each CDR3 protein gets just one entry, which takes the most common genes and DNA from the rows behind it. The sample table lists about 620,000 distinct CDR3 sequences, around 11% of them with a count of one. Jointly, the top ten make up approximately 10% of the sample. These sequences were also reported in another study, on T cells expressing NK-cell markers. The second paper further reports: 5'RACE template switching, by which a universal primer site and unique molecular identifiers were added, was used to make TCR beta cDNA libraries. Three sorted T-cell subsets (CD3+CD56+NKG2C+, CD3+CD56+NKG2C- and CD3+CD56-NKG2C+) from several donors had their TCR beta-chain repertoires profiled. Of the eight sequenced donors, seven were found to be HCMV-seropositive and one was found to be HCMV-seronegative. In several experiments an anti-gammadeltaTCR antibody was added to restrict sorting to alphabetaTCR-expressing T cells. In over five donors, the dominant CD3+CD56+NKG2C+ clonotypes were found to rank among the top 10 CD8+ clonotypes and to make up 1.0-7.0% of CD8+ T cells. Those dominant clonotypes were again the most abundant among CD3+CD56-NKG2C+ cells in a few donors, at about 25-65%. Whether the expanded NKG2C-expressing T cell clones were specific for HCMV antigens remained unclear. The eight sequenced donors were randomly selected healthy volunteers, three men and five women. To determine HCMV serostatus, a commercial ELISA kit was used to detect HCMV-specific IgG in serum. Ficoll density gradient centrifugation was used to isolate peripheral blood mononuclear cells from blood. For five to seven donors, unsorted PBMC were also used to sequence bulk peripheral blood T-cell repertoires. Priming for cDNA synthesis came from the TCR beta constant segment, and two successive PCR amplification steps followed. Illumina HiSeq 2000/2500, MiSeq or NextSeq was used to sequence libraries as 2 x 150 bp reads. MIGEC was used to demultiplex reads and group the reads by UMI, and MiTCR was used to assemble and quantify clonotypes. To exclude erroneous sequences, only TCR cDNA sequences supported by at least two reads were retained. The tcR package was used for downstream repertoire analysis, with clonotypes matched between fractions based on CDR3 nucleotide sequence plus V segment. VDJmatch was used to annotate antigen specificity against VDJdb, with one amino acid substitution in CDR3 allowed.

The sequenced sample was PBMCs from blood, obtained on the day of vaccination. This TCR came from a man between 50 and 59 years old who received an inactivated influenza vaccine. Donor details come from another sample of the same person, matched by shared clones.

The DNA reads TGCAGCGTTGAAGATTTGGTTAATGAGCAGTTCTTC. This yields the protein CSVEDLVNEQFF. Recombination linked TRBV29-1 to TRBJ2-1, with the D gene too uncertain to name. V is cut by 0 bases and J by 7 bases, and the space between the germline ends is 7 bases. As encoded in the germline V gene, CDR1 is SQVTM while CDR2 is ANQGSEA. CDR3 length: 12 amino acids, cysteine to phenylalanine. Here the CDR3 DNA is all that survives: 36 bases in frame from base 1.